This TCR beta chain is from a study of regulatory T cells in long-lasting Graves disease. The study, taken as a whole, reports: Persistent patients had a count of shared public clonotypes (roughly 2,500) that exceeded that of new patients (roughly 1,000).

This clonotype was seen many times. Its antigen is unknown. Arm-PCR of CDR3 regions and iRepertoire HTBI primers were the basis on which TCR beta libraries were built. TCRdb re-derived calls from the multiplex PCR reads in MiXCR, one entry per CDR3 protein. The sample comprises 420,000 or so distinct CDR3 sequences, roughly a quarter of which are singletons, and around 26% rests with the top ten. The CDR3 totals 16 residues. V gave up 5 bases and J gave up 5 bases; unmatched junction bases: 9. The germline gives CDR1 SGHTA, CDR2 FQGNSA. As to time point: persistent/refractory GD, antithyroid drugs over 5 years with positive TRAb. RNA from PBMCs was the source of the TCR library.

The TCR originated in a female donor with Graves disease. The sample consisted of peripheral blood mononuclear cells (PBMCs), taken when the disease was refractory, from a patient treated with antithyroid drugs. The V and J genes are TRBV7-2 and TRBJ2-2; 9 nucleotides agree with TRBD2. CDR3: CASSNPRLAGTGELFF. In DNA, the CDR3 is TGTGCCAGCAGCAACCCCCGGCTAGCGGGAACCGGGGAGCTGTTTTTT.